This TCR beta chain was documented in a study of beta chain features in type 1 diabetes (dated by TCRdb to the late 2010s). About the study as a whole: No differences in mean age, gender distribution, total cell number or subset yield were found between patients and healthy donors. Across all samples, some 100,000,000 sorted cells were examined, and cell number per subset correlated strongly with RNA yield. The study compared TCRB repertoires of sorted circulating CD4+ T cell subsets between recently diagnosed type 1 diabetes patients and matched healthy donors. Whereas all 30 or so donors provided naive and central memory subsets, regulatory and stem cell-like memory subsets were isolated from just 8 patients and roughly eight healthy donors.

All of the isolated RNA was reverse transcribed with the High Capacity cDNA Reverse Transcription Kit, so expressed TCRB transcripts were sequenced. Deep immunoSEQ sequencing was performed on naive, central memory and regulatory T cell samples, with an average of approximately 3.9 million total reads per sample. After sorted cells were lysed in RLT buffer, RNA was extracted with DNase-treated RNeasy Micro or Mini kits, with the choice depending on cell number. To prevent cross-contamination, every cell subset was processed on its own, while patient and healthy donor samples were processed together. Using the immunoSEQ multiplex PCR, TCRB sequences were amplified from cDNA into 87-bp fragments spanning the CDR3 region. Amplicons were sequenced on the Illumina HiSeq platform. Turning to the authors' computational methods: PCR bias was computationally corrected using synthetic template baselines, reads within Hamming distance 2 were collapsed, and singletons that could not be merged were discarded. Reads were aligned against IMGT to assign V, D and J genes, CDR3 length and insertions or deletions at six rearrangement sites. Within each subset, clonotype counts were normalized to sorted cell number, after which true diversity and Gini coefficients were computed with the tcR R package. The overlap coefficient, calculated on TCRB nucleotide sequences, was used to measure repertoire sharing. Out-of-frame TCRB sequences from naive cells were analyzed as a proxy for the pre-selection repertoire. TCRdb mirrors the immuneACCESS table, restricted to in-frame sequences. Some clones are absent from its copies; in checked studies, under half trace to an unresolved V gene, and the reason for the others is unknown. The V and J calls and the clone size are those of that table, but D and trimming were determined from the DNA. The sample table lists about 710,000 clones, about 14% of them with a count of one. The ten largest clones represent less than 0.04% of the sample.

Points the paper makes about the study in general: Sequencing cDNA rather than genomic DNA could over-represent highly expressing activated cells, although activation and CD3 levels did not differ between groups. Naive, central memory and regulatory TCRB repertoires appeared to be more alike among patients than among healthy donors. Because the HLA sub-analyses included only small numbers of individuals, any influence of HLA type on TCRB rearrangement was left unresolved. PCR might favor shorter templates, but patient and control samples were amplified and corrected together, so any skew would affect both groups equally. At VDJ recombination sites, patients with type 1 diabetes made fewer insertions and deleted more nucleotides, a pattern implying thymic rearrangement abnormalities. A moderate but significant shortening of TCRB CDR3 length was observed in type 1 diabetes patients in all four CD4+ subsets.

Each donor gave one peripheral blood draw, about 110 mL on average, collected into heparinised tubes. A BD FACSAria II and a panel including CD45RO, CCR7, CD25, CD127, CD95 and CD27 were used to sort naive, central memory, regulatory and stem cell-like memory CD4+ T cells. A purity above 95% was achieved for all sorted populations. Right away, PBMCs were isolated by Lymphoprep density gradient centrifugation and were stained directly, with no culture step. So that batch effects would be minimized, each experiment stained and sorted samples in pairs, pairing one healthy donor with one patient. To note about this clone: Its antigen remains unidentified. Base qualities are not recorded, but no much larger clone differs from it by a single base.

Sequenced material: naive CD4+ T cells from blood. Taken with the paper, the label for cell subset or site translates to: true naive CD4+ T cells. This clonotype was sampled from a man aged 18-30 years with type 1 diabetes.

The DNA sequence is as follows: TGCGCCAGCAGCTTGGCTGGGGCTAGCACAGATACGCAGTATTTT. Its protein is CASSLAGASTDTQYF. The V and J segments used are TRBV5-1 and TRBJ2-3; TRBD1 is possibly the D segment (5 matching bases). Trimming removed 0 bases from V and 0 bases from J, leaving 8 bases between the germline ends. Inclusive of the bounding cysteine and phenylalanine, the CDR3 is 15 residues long. CDR3 DNA only is kept here, 45 bases in frame from base 1. Based on the germline V gene, the CDR1 and CDR2 sequences are SGHRS and YFSETQ.